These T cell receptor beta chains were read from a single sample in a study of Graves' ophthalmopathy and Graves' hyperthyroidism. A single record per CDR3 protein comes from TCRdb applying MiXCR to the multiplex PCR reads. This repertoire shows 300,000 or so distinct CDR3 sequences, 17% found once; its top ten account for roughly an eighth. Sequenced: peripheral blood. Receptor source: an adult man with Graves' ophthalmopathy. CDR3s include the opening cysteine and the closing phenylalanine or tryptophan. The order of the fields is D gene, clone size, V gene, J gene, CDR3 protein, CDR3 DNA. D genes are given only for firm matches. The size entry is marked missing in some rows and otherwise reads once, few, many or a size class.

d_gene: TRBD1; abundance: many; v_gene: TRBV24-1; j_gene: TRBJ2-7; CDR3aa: CATSEPTGNHEQYF; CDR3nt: TGTGCCACCAGTGAACCGACAGGGAACCACGAGCAGTACTTC
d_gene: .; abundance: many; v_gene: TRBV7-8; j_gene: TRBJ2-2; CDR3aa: CASSLARSGGELFF; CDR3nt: TGTGCCAGCAGCTTAGCGCGTTCCGGCGGGGAGCTGTTTTTT
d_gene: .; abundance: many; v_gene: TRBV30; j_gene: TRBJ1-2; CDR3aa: CAWSVQSDRGRYTF; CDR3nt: TGTGCCTGGAGTGTGCAGTCCGACCGGGGCCGCTACACCTTC
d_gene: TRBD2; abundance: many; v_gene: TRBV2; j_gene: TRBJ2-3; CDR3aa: CASSLSTSGTADTQYF; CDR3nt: TGTGCCAGCAGTCTATCGACTAGCGGGACTGCAGATACGCAGTATTTT
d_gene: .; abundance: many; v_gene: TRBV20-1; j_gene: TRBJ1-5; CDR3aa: CSASSGGDGNQPQHF; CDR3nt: TGCAGTGCTTCGTCAGGCGGTGACGGCAATCAGCCCCAGCATTTT
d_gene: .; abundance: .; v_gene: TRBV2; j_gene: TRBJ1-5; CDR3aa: CASSESGGSNQPQHF; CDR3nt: TGTGCCAGCAGTGAAAGCGGGGGCAGCAATCAGCCCCAGCATTTT
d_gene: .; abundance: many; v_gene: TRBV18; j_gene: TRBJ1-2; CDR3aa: CASSPAANYGYTF; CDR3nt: TGTGCCAGCTCACCAGCCGCAAACTATGGCTACACCTTC
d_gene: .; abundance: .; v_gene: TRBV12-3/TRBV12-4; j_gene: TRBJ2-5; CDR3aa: CASTTSTKGQETQYF; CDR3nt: TGCGCCAGCACCACGTCCACCAAGGGGCAAGAGACCCAGTACTTC
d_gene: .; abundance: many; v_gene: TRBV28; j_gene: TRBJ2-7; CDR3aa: CASRATRSDSYEQYF; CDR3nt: TGTGCCAGCAGGGCAACTAGGAGTGACTCCTACGAGCAGTACTTC
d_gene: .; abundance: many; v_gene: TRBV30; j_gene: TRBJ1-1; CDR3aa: CAWSRRQTSWNTEAFF; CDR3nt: TGTGCCTGGAGTAGGCGTCAGACGTCCTGGAACACTGAAGCTTTCTTT
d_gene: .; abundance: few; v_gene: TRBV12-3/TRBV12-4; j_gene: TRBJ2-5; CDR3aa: CASSVRYGTQYF; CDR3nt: TGTGCCAGCAGCGTCCGATACGGGACCCAGTACTTC
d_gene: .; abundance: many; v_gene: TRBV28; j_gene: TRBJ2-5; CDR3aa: CASSLRRAIQETQYF; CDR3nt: TGTGCCAGCAGCCTGAGGAGGGCAATACAAGAGACCCAGTACTTC
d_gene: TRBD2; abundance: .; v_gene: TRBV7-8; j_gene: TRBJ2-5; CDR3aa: CASSFSVAGVVETQYF; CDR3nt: TGTGCCAGCAGCTTTAGTGTAGCGGGAGTTGTGGAGACCCAGTACTTC
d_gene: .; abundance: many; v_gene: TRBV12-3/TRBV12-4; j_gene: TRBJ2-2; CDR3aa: CASRGYPNTGELFF; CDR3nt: TGTGCCAGCAGAGGGTATCCAAACACCGGGGAGCTGTTTTTT
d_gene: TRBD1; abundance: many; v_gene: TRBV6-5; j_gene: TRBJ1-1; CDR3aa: CASRTGKDTEAFF; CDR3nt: TGTGCCAGCAGGACAGGGAAGGACACTGAAGCTTTCTTT
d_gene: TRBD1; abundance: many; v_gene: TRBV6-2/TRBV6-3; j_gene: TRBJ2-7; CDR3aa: CASSSRQGGIYEQYF; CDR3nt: TGTGCCAGCAGCTCTAGACAGGGGGGCATTTACGAGCAGTACTTC
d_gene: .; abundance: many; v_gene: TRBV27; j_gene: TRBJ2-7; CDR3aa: CASSAPGIYEQYF; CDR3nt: TGTGCCAGCAGTGCACCCGGGATCTACGAGCAGTACTTC
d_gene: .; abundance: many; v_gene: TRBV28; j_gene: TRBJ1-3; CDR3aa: CASTWGGLLSGNTIYF; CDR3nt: TGTGCCAGCACATGGGGGGGCCTACTCTCTGGAAACACCATATATTTT
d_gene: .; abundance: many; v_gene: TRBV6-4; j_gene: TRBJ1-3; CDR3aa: CASRAKYRTDHGNTIYF; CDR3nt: TGTGCCAGCAGAGCCAAATACAGGACAGATCACGGAAACACCATATATTTT
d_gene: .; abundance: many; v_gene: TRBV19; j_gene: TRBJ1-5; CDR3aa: CASSGPGLRGDQPQHF; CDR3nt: TGTGCCAGTAGTGGCCCGGGCCTCCGGGGGGATCAGCCCCAGCATTTT
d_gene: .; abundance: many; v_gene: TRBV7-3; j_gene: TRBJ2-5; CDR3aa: CASSLTISGSETQYF; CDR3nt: TGTGCCAGCAGCTTAACGATCAGCGGTTCCGAGACCCAGTACTTC
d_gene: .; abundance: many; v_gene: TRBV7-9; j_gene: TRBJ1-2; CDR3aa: CASSPTTTGSYGYTF; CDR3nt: TGTGCCAGCAGCCCTACCACGACAGGCTCCTATGGCTACACCTTC
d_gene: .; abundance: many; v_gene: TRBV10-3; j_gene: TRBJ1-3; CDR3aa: CAISERLGGSSGNTIYF; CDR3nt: TGTGCCATCAGTGAAAGATTAGGCGGAAGCTCTGGAAACACCATATATTTT
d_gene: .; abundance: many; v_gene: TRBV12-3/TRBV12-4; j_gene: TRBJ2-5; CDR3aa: CASSFTGGTQYF; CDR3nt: TGTGCCAGCAGTTTCACCGGTGGGACCCAGTACTTC
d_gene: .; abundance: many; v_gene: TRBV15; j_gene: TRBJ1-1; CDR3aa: CATSRPDGEAFF; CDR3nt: TGTGCCACCAGCAGACCCGACGGTGAAGCTTTCTTT
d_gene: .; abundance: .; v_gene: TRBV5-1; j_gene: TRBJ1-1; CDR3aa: CASSLARGGEGAFF; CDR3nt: TGCGCCAGCAGCTTGGCCCGAGGAGGGGAGGGAGCTTTCTTT
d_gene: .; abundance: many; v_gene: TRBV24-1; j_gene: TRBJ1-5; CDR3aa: CATSERVNQPQHF; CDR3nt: TGTGCCACCAGTGAAAGGGTGAATCAGCCCCAGCATTTT
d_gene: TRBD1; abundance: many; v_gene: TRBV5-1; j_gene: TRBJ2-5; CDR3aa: CASSSGQVSEETQYF; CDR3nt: TGCGCCAGCAGCTCGGGACAGGTGTCAGAAGAGACCCAGTACTTC
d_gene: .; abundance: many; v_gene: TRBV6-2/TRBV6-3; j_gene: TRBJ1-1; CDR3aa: CASRYTALGRVTEAFF; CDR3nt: TGTGCCAGCAGGTACACCGCCCTCGGCAGGGTCACTGAAGCTTTCTTT
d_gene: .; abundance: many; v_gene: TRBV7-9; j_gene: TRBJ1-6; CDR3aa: CASSAAPEGSPLHF; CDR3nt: TGTGCCAGCAGCGCGGCTCCAGAAGGATCACCCCTCCACTTT
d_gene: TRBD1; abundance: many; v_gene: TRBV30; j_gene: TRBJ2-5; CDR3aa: CAWSNRGYGETQYF; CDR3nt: TGTGCCTGGAGTAACAGGGGGTATGGAGAGACCCAGTACTTC
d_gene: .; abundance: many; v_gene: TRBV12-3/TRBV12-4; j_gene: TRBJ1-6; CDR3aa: CASSLRGSYNSPHHF; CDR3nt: TGTGCCAGCAGTTTGAGGGGCTCCTATAATTCACCCCACCACTTT
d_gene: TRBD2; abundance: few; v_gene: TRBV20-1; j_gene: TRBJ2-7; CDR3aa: CSVSGRFYEQYF; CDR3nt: TGCAGTGTTAGCGGGAGGTTTTACGAGCAGTACTTC
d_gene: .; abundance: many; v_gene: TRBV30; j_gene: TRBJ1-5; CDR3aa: CAWSVGPKIVYSNQPQHF; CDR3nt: TGTGCCTGGAGTGTTGGTCCCAAAATTGTTTATAGCAATCAGCCCCAGCATTTT
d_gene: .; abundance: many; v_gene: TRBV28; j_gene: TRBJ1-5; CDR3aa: CASSIFGGDSQPQHF; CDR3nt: TGTGCCAGCAGCATATTTGGGGGGGATAGTCAGCCCCAGCATTTC
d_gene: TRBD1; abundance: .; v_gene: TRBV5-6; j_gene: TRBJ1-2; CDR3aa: CASSWDSPYGYTF; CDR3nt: TGTGCCAGCAGCTGGGACAGCCCCTATGGCTACACCTTC
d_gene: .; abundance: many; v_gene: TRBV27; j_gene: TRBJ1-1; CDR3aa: CASRTVGARYTEAFF; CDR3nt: TGTGCCTCCAGAACGGTAGGGGCTAGGTACACTGAAGCTTTCTTT
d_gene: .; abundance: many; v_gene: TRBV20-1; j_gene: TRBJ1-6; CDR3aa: CSAGGIRGNSPLHF; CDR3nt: TGCAGCGCGGGAGGGATCAGGGGTAATTCACCCCTCCACTTT
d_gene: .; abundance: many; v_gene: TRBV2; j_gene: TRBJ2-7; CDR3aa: CASSTGHYEQYF; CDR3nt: TGTGCCAGCAGTACAGGGCACTACGAGCAGTACTTC
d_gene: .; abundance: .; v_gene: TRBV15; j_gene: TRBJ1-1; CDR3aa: CATTPMWSAWGTEAFF; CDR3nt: TGTGCCACCACCCCAATGTGGTCGGCTTGGGGTACTGAAGCTTTCTTT
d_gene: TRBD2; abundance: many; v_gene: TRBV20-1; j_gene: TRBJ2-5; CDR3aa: CSATTGTSGGYETQYF; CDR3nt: TGCAGTGCTACAACCGGGACTAGCGGGGGGTATGAGACCCAGTACTTC
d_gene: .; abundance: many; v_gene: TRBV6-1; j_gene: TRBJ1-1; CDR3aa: CASSRDKYTEAFF; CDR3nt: TGTGCCAGCAGTCGGGACAAATACACTGAAGCTTTCTTT
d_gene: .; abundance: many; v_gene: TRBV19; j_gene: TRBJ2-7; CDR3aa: CASSSILARVYEQYF; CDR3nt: TGTGCCAGTAGTTCGATCCTAGCCCGCGTCTACGAGCAGTACTTC
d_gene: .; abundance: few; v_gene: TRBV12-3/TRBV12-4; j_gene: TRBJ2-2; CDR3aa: CASSSTIGGNTGELFF; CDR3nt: TGTGCCAGCAGTTCCACCATCGGGGGGAACACCGGGGAGCTGTTTTTT
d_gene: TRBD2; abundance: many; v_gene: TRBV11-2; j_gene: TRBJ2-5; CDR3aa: CASSLDLTSGRETQYF; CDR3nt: TGTGCCAGCAGCTTAGATTTGACTAGCGGGAGAGAGACCCAGTACTTC
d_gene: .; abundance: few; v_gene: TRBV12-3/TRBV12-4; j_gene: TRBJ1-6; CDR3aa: CASSLGGKGRNSPLHF; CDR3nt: TGTGCCAGCAGTTTAGGGGGGAAAGGGAGAAATTCACCCCTCCACTTT
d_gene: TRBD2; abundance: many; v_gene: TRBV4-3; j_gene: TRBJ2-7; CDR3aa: CASSQAIAGETYEQYF; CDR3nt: TGCGCCAGCAGCCAAGCTATAGCGGGGGAGACCTACGAGCAGTACTTC
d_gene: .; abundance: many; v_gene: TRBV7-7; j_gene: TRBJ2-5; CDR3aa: CASSPTRGGETQYF; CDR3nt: TGTGCTAGCAGCCCCACTAGGGGAGGCGAGACCCAGTACTTC
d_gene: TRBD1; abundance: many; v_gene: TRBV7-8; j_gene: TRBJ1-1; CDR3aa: CASSARTRGRGTEAFF; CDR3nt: TGTGCCAGCAGCGCGCGAACCAGGGGGCGAGGCACTGAAGCTTTCTTT
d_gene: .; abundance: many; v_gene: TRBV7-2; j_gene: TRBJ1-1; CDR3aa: CASRSSGPNTEAFF; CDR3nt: TGTGCCAGCAGATCCTCTGGCCCGAACACTGAAGCTTTCTTT